A single sample gave rise to the 7 T cell receptor beta chains below, sequenced in a study of blood T cell repertoires in COVID-19. Measured with immunoSEQ multiplex PCR; TCRdb has only the in-frame clones, and not every one. The sample comprises about 70,000 clones, roughly 91% of which are singletons, and 25% to 30% rests with the top ten. The sample was peripheral blood. All receptors come from a woman of 80 years or more with active or convalescent COVID-19.

The genes are TRBV10-3 and TRBJ1-1; D is perhaps TRBD1 (6 bases). CDR1 and CDR2 from the germline V gene are ENHRY and SYGVKD. The length of the CDR3 is 12 residues. Trimming took 10 bases from V and 7 from J, leaving 16 bases between them. The CDR3 here is CASTGTQIEAFF. The CDR3 DNA is TGTGCCAGCACCGGGACACAAATTGAAGCTTTCTTT.

CDR3 sequence reads: CAISEPRGRAYEQYF. In DNA form, the CDR3 reads TGTGCCATCAGTGAGCCCAGGGGGCGAGCCTACGAGCAGTACTTC. The chain is built from TRBV10-3 and TRBJ2-7, with 8 positions matching TRBD1. The trim removed 2 bases at V and 2 bases at J, leaving 5 bases unmatched. The CDR3 spans 15 residues. CDR1 ENHRY and CDR2 SYGVKD come from the germline V gene.

CDR3 sequence reads: CASSLGVNTEAFF. CDR3 nucleotide sequence: TGTGCCAGCAGTTTGGGCGTTAACACTGAAGCTTTCTTT. The rearrangement uses TRBV28 and TRBJ1-1; D is ambiguous. Trimming cost V 3 bases and J 2 bases, with 7 bases left between them. CDR1 and CDR2 (germline): MDHEN, SYDVKM. The CDR3 has 13 amino acids.

This chain links TRBV18 with TRBJ2-7, with 8 bases lining up with TRBD2. CDR1 KGHSH and CDR2 LQKENI come from the germline V gene. The CDR3 loop spans 15 amino acids. V lost 6 bases and J lost 0; bases outside the gene matches: 7. CDR3 protein: CASSQSGGLSYEQYF. CDR3 nucleotide sequence: TGTGCCAGCTCCCAAAGCGGGGGACTCTCCTACGAGCAGTACTTC. Supplemented by reference TRBV18 and TRBJ2-7, the full variable domain reads NAGVMQNPRHLVRRRGQEARLRCSPMKGHSHVYWYRQLPEEGLKFMVYLQKENIIDESGMPKERFSAEFPKEGPSILRIQQVVRGDSAAYFCASSQSGGLSYEQYFGPGTRLTVT.

This chain links TRBV29-1 with TRBJ2-7, with D maybe TRBD2 (5 bases). CDR3 length: 13 residues. The V gene's germline CDR1 is SQVTM and CDR2 ANQGSEA. V dropped 6 bases and J dropped 4 bases, with 16 bases sitting between them. The CDR3 sequence is CSVSGTEEYEQYF. In DNA, the CDR3 is TGCAGCGTCAGCGGCACGGAAGAATACGAGCAGTACTTC.

The chain is built from TRBV6-5 and TRBJ1-2; 10 bases align to TRBD1. The CDR3 has 15 amino acids. The V and J ends lost 7 bases and 8 bases, in that order; junction bases with no gene match: 13. CDR1 and CDR2 from the germline V gene are MNHEY and SVGAGI. The CDR3 DNA reads as TGTGCCAGCAACGACAGGGGGCGATTATCTGAAGGCTACACCTTC. As protein: CASNDRGRLSEGYTF.

The V gene is TRBV4-2, the J gene TRBJ2-3; D gene uncertain. Germline V CDR1 and CDR2: LGHNA, YNFKEQ. Trimming took 2 bases from V and 2 from J, leaving 11 bases between them. The CDR3 contains 15 residues. The CDR3 here is CASSQRGGNTDTQYF. CDR3 coding DNA: TGTGCCAGCAGCCAAAGAGGTGGAAACACAGATACGCAGTATTTT.